A selection of T cell receptor beta chains follows, all from one sample in a study of T cells in Graves' hyperthyroidism and ophthalmopathy. Each CDR3 protein is one row after TCRdb ran MiXCR on the multiplex PCR reads. Of approximately 370,000 distinct CDR3 sequences listed, about a sixth are singletons. The sample taken for sequencing was blood. All receptors come from a woman in her twenties or thirties with Graves' hyperthyroidism that later progressed to Graves' ophthalmopathy. The CDR3 runs from the conserved cysteine through the conserved F or W. Fields, in order: J gene, D gene, clone size, V gene, CDR3 protein, CDR3 DNA. The D gene is left open where the match is weak. Clone size is given for some rows only: seen once, a few or many times, or a class if the clone is expanded.

j_gene: TRBJ2-2
d_gene: -
abundance: -
v_gene: TRBV24-1
CDR3aa: CATSDQDGELFF
CDR3nt: TGTGCCACCAGTGATCAGGACGGGGAGCTGTTTTTT

j_gene: TRBJ2-7
d_gene: TRBD1
abundance: many
v_gene: TRBV28
CDR3aa: CASRYRDRTYEQYF
CDR3nt: TGTGCCAGCAGATACCGGGACAGAACCTACGAGCAGTACTTC

j_gene: TRBJ1-1
d_gene: TRBD1
abundance: many
v_gene: TRBV6-1
CDR3aa: CASSSRQGSGMNTEAFF
CDR3nt: TGTGCCAGCAGTTCTCGACAGGGTTCGGGCATGAACACTGAAGCTTTCTTT

j_gene: TRBJ1-5
d_gene: TRBD1
abundance: many
v_gene: TRBV6-1
CDR3aa: CASSKNRGQSNQPQHF
CDR3nt: TGTGCCAGCAGTAAAAACAGGGGGCAAAGCAATCAGCCCCAGCATTTT

j_gene: TRBJ2-7
d_gene: -
abundance: many
v_gene: TRBV29-1
CDR3aa: CSVIQGLEQYF
CDR3nt: TGCAGCGTGATACAGGGTCTCGAGCAGTACTTC

j_gene: TRBJ2-1
d_gene: -
abundance: -
v_gene: TRBV18
CDR3aa: CAISPVSYNEQFF
CDR3nt: TGTGCCATCTCACCAGTATCCTACAATGAGCAGTTCTTC

j_gene: TRBJ1-1
d_gene: -
abundance: many
v_gene: TRBV12-3/TRBV12-4
CDR3aa: CASSRQQNTEAFF
CDR3nt: TGTGCCAGCAGTCGACAGCAGAACACTGAAGCTTTCTTT

j_gene: TRBJ2-5
d_gene: TRBD2
abundance: -
v_gene: TRBV27
CDR3aa: CASSPGIAGGKETQYF
CDR3nt: TGTGCCAGCAGTCCGGGTATAGCGGGAGGGAAAGAGACCCAGTACTTC

j_gene: TRBJ2-7
d_gene: TRBD1
abundance: many
v_gene: TRBV29-1
CDR3aa: CSVMDRNSYEQYF
CDR3nt: TGCAGCGTGATGGACAGGAATTCCTACGAGCAGTACTTC

j_gene: TRBJ2-7
d_gene: TRBD2
abundance: -
v_gene: TRBV10-2
CDR3aa: CASRPGTSGGEQYF
CDR3nt: TGCGCCAGCAGGCCCGGGACTAGCGGGGGCGAGCAGTACTTC

j_gene: TRBJ2-7
d_gene: TRBD2
abundance: many
v_gene: TRBV4-1
CDR3aa: CASSQGTSGTYEQYF
CDR3nt: TGCGCCAGCAGCCAAGGGACTAGCGGGACCTACGAGCAGTACTTC

j_gene: TRBJ2-1
d_gene: TRBD2
abundance: -
v_gene: TRBV10-2
CDR3aa: CASSPVSGRGGNEQFF
CDR3nt: TGCGCCAGCAGTCCAGTTAGCGGGAGGGGAGGCAATGAGCAGTTCTTC

j_gene: TRBJ1-1
d_gene: -
abundance: many
v_gene: TRBV12-3/TRBV12-4
CDR3aa: CASKFSIKNTEAFF
CDR3nt: TGTGCCTCAAAATTCTCCATAAAGAACACTGAAGCTTTCTTT

j_gene: TRBJ2-7
d_gene: TRBD1
abundance: -
v_gene: TRBV4-1
CDR3aa: CASSQPGTGTYEQYF
CDR3nt: TGCGCCAGCAGCCAACCCGGGACAGGGACCTACGAGCAGTACTTC

j_gene: TRBJ2-1
d_gene: TRBD2
abundance: -
v_gene: TRBV7-9
CDR3aa: CASSLVGSGSEQFF
CDR3nt: TGTGCCAGCAGCTTAGTAGGTAGCGGGAGTGAGCAGTTCTTC

j_gene: TRBJ1-5
d_gene: TRBD1
abundance: -
v_gene: TRBV30
CDR3aa: CAWRTGVVQPQHF
CDR3nt: TGTGCCTGGCGAACAGGGGTGGTTCAGCCCCAGCATTTT

j_gene: TRBJ2-7
d_gene: -
abundance: many
v_gene: TRBV6-1
CDR3aa: CASTEQESPYEQYF
CDR3nt: TGTGCCAGCACCGAACAGGAGTCCCCCTACGAGCAGTACTTC

j_gene: TRBJ1-2
d_gene: -
abundance: many
v_gene: TRBV2
CDR3aa: CASSAGQSYVGYTF
CDR3nt: TGTGCCAGCAGTGCCGGACAGTCCTATGTTGGCTACACCTTC

j_gene: TRBJ2-3
d_gene: -
abundance: -
v_gene: TRBV10-3
CDR3aa: CAISEARGEDTQYF
CDR3nt: TGTGCCATCAGTGAGGCGCGGGGAGAAGATACGCAGTATTTT

j_gene: TRBJ2-3
d_gene: -
abundance: -
v_gene: TRBV3-1
CDR3aa: CASSLYKTDTQYF
CDR3nt: TGTGCCAGCAGCCTATATAAAACAGATACGCAGTATTTT

j_gene: TRBJ2-1
d_gene: -
abundance: once
v_gene: TRBV20-1
CDR3aa: CSARVVRGSSYNEQFF
CDR3nt: TGCAGTGCTAGAGTGGTCAGAGGGAGCTCCTACAATGAGCAGTTCTTC

j_gene: TRBJ1-2
d_gene: -
abundance: -
v_gene: TRBV11-2
CDR3aa: CASSSQLRRGAGGYTF
CDR3nt: TGTGCCAGCAGCTCCCAATTGCGACGGGGGGCGGGAGGCTACACCTTC

j_gene: TRBJ1-5
d_gene: -
abundance: many
v_gene: TRBV6-1
CDR3aa: CASSEGRYNQPQHF
CDR3nt: TGTGCCAGCAGTGAGGGACGGTACAATCAGCCCCAGCATTTT

j_gene: TRBJ2-7
d_gene: -
abundance: -
v_gene: TRBV27
CDR3aa: CASTPAASSTSLYEQYF
CDR3nt: TGTGCCAGCACCCCCGCAGCTAGCAGCACCTCCCTCTACGAGCAGTACTTC

j_gene: TRBJ2-3
d_gene: -
abundance: many
v_gene: TRBV11-2
CDR3aa: CASSSTIRRRTDTQYF
CDR3nt: TGTGCCAGCAGCTCAACTATACGCCGACGCACAGATACGCAGTATTTT

j_gene: TRBJ2-7
d_gene: TRBD1
abundance: many
v_gene: TRBV18
CDR3aa: CASSPGQGGTYEQYF
CDR3nt: TGTGCCAGCAGCCCGGGACAGGGGGGGACCTACGAGCAGTACTTC

j_gene: TRBJ2-7
d_gene: -
abundance: -
v_gene: TRBV2
CDR3aa: CASSEQGGDEQYF
CDR3nt: TGTGCCAGCAGTGAACAAGGGGGAGACGAGCAGTACTTC

j_gene: TRBJ2-1
d_gene: -
abundance: many
v_gene: TRBV11-2
CDR3aa: CASSPRPGFSYNEQFF
CDR3nt: TGTGCCAGCAGCCCCCGCCCTGGGTTTTCCTACAATGAGCAGTTCTTC

j_gene: TRBJ2-5
d_gene: TRBD2
abundance: many
v_gene: TRBV11-2
CDR3aa: CASSLRTTGGETQYF
CDR3nt: TGTGCCAGCAGCTTACGAACTACGGGGGGGGAGACCCAGTACTTC

j_gene: TRBJ1-1
d_gene: -
abundance: -
v_gene: TRBV5-4
CDR3aa: CASSFAGEGRTEAFF
CDR3nt: TGTGCCAGCAGCTTTGCGGGGGAGGGACGTACTGAAGCTTTCTTT

j_gene: TRBJ1-2
d_gene: TRBD1
abundance: -
v_gene: TRBV6-9
CDR3aa: CASSYWTGDYRGYGYTF
CDR3nt: TGTGCCAGCAGTTACTGGACAGGGGACTATCGAGGGTATGGCTACACCTTC

j_gene: TRBJ2-1
d_gene: -
abundance: -
v_gene: TRBV5-1
CDR3aa: CASSNEQGYEQFF
CDR3nt: TGCGCCAGCAGCAACGAACAGGGTTATGAGCAGTTCTTC

j_gene: TRBJ2-7
d_gene: TRBD2
abundance: many
v_gene: TRBV7-8
CDR3aa: CASSLARRYSTQRGGQYF
CDR3nt: TGTGCCAGCAGCTTAGCGAGGCGATACAGCACACAGCGGGGGGGGCAGTACTTC

j_gene: TRBJ2-3
d_gene: TRBD2
abundance: -
v_gene: TRBV6-2/TRBV6-3
CDR3aa: CASRSLAGDMQYF
CDR3nt: TGTGCCAGCAGGTCGCTAGCGGGAGATATGCAGTATTTT

j_gene: TRBJ2-7
d_gene: -
abundance: many
v_gene: TRBV30
CDR3aa: CAWSYQRDEQYF
CDR3nt: TGTGCCTGGAGTTATCAAAGGGACGAGCAGTACTTC

j_gene: TRBJ2-1
d_gene: TRBD1
abundance: many
v_gene: TRBV20-1
CDR3aa: CSGGEMGTGRYNEQFF
CDR3nt: TGCAGTGGGGGTGAGATGGGGACAGGGAGATACAATGAGCAGTTCTTC

j_gene: TRBJ1-1
d_gene: -
abundance: few
v_gene: TRBV13
CDR3aa: CASSRTSYPSQGNTEAFF
CDR3nt: TGTGCCAGCAGCAGGACCTCTTACCCATCTCAGGGTAACACTGAAGCTTTCTTT

j_gene: TRBJ1-5
d_gene: TRBD1
abundance: many
v_gene: TRBV20-1
CDR3aa: CSATRTGGRSNQPQHF
CDR3nt: TGCAGTGCAACTAGGACAGGGGGTCGTAGCAATCAGCCCCAGCATTTT

j_gene: TRBJ1-5
d_gene: TRBD1
abundance: many
v_gene: TRBV28
CDR3aa: CASNTGTGEQPQHF
CDR3nt: TGTGCCAGCAATACCGGGACAGGGGAACAGCCCCAGCATTTT

j_gene: TRBJ1-1
d_gene: -
abundance: once
v_gene: TRBV11-2
CDR3aa: CASSLEAVMNTEAFF
CDR3nt: TGTGCCAGCAGCTTAGAAGCGGTAATGAACACTGAAGCTTTCTTT

j_gene: TRBJ2-1
d_gene: TRBD1
abundance: many
v_gene: TRBV9
CDR3aa: CASSVRGQGWDEQFF
CDR3nt: TGTGCCAGCAGCGTAAGGGGACAGGGATGGGACGAGCAGTTCTTC

j_gene: TRBJ2-2
d_gene: -
abundance: -
v_gene: TRBV4-1
CDR3aa: CASSPKTGPSTGELFF
CDR3nt: TGCGCCAGCAGCCCCAAAACGGGGCCGAGTACCGGGGAGCTGTTTTTT

j_gene: TRBJ1-1
d_gene: -
abundance: many
v_gene: TRBV29-1
CDR3aa: CSVEGRENGEAFF
CDR3nt: TGCAGCGTTGAAGGCAGGGAGAACGGTGAAGCTTTCTTT

j_gene: TRBJ2-2
d_gene: TRBD2
abundance: few
v_gene: TRBV7-6
CDR3aa: CASAGTSGRNTGELFF
CDR3nt: TGTGCCAGCGCCGGGACTAGCGGTAGAAACACCGGGGAGCTGTTTTTT

j_gene: TRBJ2-3
d_gene: -
abundance: many
v_gene: TRBV28
CDR3aa: CASRGMGDTQYF
CDR3nt: TGTGCCAGCAGGGGGATGGGGGATACGCAGTATTTT

j_gene: TRBJ2-1
d_gene: -
abundance: many
v_gene: TRBV20-1
CDR3aa: CSASRPVEINEQFF
CDR3nt: TGCAGTGCTAGCCGCCCGGTGGAAATTAATGAGCAGTTCTTC

j_gene: TRBJ2-5
d_gene: TRBD2
abundance: -
v_gene: TRBV5-1
CDR3aa: CASSGSSGGAKETQYF
CDR3nt: TGCGCCAGCAGCGGATCTAGCGGGGGGGCCAAAGAGACCCAGTACTTC

j_gene: TRBJ1-2
d_gene: -
abundance: many
v_gene: TRBV28
CDR3aa: CASSLWGGGSGDYGYTF
CDR3nt: TGTGCCAGCAGTTTATGGGGCGGAGGGTCTGGCGACTATGGCTACACCTTC

j_gene: TRBJ2-7
d_gene: -
abundance: many
v_gene: TRBV2
CDR3aa: CASSEFGGGGEQYF
CDR3nt: TGTGCCAGCAGTGAGTTCGGAGGAGGCGGGGAGCAGTACTTC

j_gene: TRBJ1-6
d_gene: TRBD1
abundance: many
v_gene: TRBV28
CDR3aa: CASSNTRTGRKNSPLHF
CDR3nt: TGTGCCAGCAGTAACACCCGGACAGGGCGTAAAAATTCACCCCTCCACTTT

j_gene: TRBJ2-1
d_gene: -
abundance: many
v_gene: TRBV27
CDR3aa: CASSSRSKQDEQFF
CDR3nt: TGTGCCAGCAGTTCTCGGAGCAAGCAAGATGAGCAGTTCTTC

j_gene: TRBJ1-4
d_gene: -
abundance: many
v_gene: TRBV27
CDR3aa: CASSLPPTSREVKEKLFF
CDR3nt: TGTGCCAGCAGTTTACCCCCAACGTCCAGGGAGGTGAAAGAAAAACTGTTTTTT

j_gene: TRBJ2-7
d_gene: TRBD2
abundance: many
v_gene: TRBV28
CDR3aa: CASTSPGGTRDYAYEQYF
CDR3nt: TGTGCCAGCACCTCGCCGGGGGGGACAAGGGACTACGCCTACGAGCAGTACTTC

j_gene: TRBJ2-5
d_gene: -
abundance: few
v_gene: TRBV4-1
CDR3aa: CASSPRGLSETQYF
CDR3nt: TGCGCCAGCAGCCCGAGGGGTCTGTCCGAGACCCAGTACTTC

j_gene: TRBJ2-3
d_gene: TRBD2
abundance: once
v_gene: TRBV6-1
CDR3aa: CASSETGGLAGQSTDTQYF
CDR3nt: TGTGCCAGCAGTGAGACGGGGGGACTAGCGGGCCAAAGCACAGATACGCAGTATTTT

j_gene: TRBJ2-5
d_gene: -
abundance: many
v_gene: TRBV10-3
CDR3aa: CAISEYREETQYF
CDR3nt: TGTGCCATCAGTGAGTACAGGGAAGAGACCCAGTACTTC